The 32 T cell receptor beta chains listed next were all sequenced from one sample in a study of early T cells in non-severe SARS-CoV-2 infection. Via MiXCR, TCRdb re-called the 5' RACE reads, giving one row per CDR3 protein. Here the sample spans about 26,000 distinct CDR3 sequences, 5.1% being singletons. Sequenced material: whole blood. Receptors were obtained from an adult who was a healthcare worker with PCR-confirmed SARS-CoV-2 infection or an uninfected control (not recorded which).

To note about this clonotype: Sequence at one end of the junction differs from germline and may be a read error. V usage is TRBV18 and J usage is TRBJ1-1; D is ambiguous. The CDR3 extends over 14 amino acids. Germline V CDR1 and CDR2: KGHSH, LQKENI. The CDR3 DNA sequence: TGTGTCAGCTCACCACCTTCAGTTGGGACTGAAGCTTTCTTT. Amino acids: CVSSPPSVGTEAFF.

The gene calls are TRBV3-1 and TRBJ1-3; D is unclear. V shed 4 bases and J shed 4 bases, with 8 bases lying between them. This CDR3 region has 13 residues. The germline V gene encodes CDR1 LGHDT and CDR2 YNNKEL (reference sequence). The CDR3 DNA reads TGTGCCAGCAGCCCGGCCGGGGGAAACACCATATATTTT. Residues: CASSPAGGNTIYF.

This clonotype was counted at least ten times. This rearrangement joins TRBV4-2 to TRBJ1-1, with D perhaps TRBD1 (5 bases). There are 17 residues in the CDR3. Trimming cost V 3 bases and J 4 bases, with 21 bases left between them. Germline V gene data show CDR1 as LGHNA and CDR2 as YNFKEQ. The CDR3 DNA is TGTGCCAGCAGCCAGCGTGGGACCCGGGACTTCGGCACTGAAGCTTTCTTT. Encoded protein: CASSQRGTRDFGTEAFF.

The chain links TRBV19 to TRBJ1-5; a weak D match, TRBD1 (5 bases). Germline CDR1 reads LNHDA; CDR2 reads SQIVND (reference sequence). V was clipped by 6 bases and J by 0 bases, with 12 bases between them. There are 15 residues in the CDR3. The CDR3 DNA is TGTGCCAGTAGCAGGACACCTTATAGCAATCAGCCCCAGCATTTT. Translation gives CASSRTPYSNQPQHF.

This clonotype was seen ten or more times. The chain combines TRBV6-1 with TRBJ1-2; D perhaps matches TRBD1 (6 bases). Trimming removed 6 bases from V and 6 bases from J, with 17 bases in between. CDR3 length equals 14 residues. Per germline, CDR1 MNHNS and CDR2 SASEGT. The CDR3 bases are TGTGCCAGCAGGGACCGTTCAGGGGCCGATGGCTACACCTTC. Translated: CASRDRSGADGYTF.

This clonotype has more than one count but fewer than ten. The chain is built from TRBV12-3 or TRBV12-4 and TRBJ2-5; D uncertain. The CDR3 is made up of 17 amino acids. The V end lost 3 bases, the J end lost 5 bases, and 22 bases lay between the germline ends. Written as DNA, the CDR3 is TGTGCCAGCAGTTTTTGGCAGGCCAGGTCACGCACGGAGACCCAGTACTTC. Encoded protein: CASSFWQARSRTETQYF.

At least ten counts were recorded for this clonotype. This chain joins TRBV3-1 and TRBJ1-6; possible D gene TRBD1, 5 bases. V lost 2 bases and J lost 2, with 7 bases in between. The CDR3 is made up of 15 amino acids. The V gene's germline CDR1 is LGHDT and CDR2 YNNKEL (reference sequence). CDR3 nucleotide sequence: TGTGCCAGCAGCCAAAGGGGTACCTATAATTCACCCCTCCACTTT. Translated, it gives CASSQRGTYNSPLHF.

This clonotype showed up many times. The chain combines TRBV6-1 with TRBJ1-2; 12 bases are shared with TRBD1. V shed 4 bases and J 7 bases; nucleotides not matched to a gene: 10. CDR3 length equals 16 residues. Germline-derived CDR1 and CDR2 are MNHNS and SASEGT. The CDR3 loop is CASSAKGTGGATGYTF. The CDR3 nucleotides read TGTGCCAGCAGTGCGAAAGGGACAGGGGGCGCGACTGGCTACACCTTC.

The gene calls are TRBV11-2 and TRBJ2-3, with D unclear. The germline gives CDR1 SGHAT, CDR2 FQNNGV. V gave up 3 bases and J gave up 6 bases, with 16 bases separating them. The CDR3 extends over 15 amino acids. The CDR3 coding sequence is TGTGCCAGCAGCTTGACACCGTCGACCTTCGATACGCAGTATTTT. It translates to CASSLTPSTFDTQYF.

This clonotype came up many times. The CDR3 bases are TGTGCCAGCAGCAACTCCAGGGGGGCCCTCTCCTACGAGCAGTACTTC. Its protein is CASSNSRGALSYEQYF. The chain links TRBV21-1 to TRBJ2-7; the table calls TRBD1, which could not be checked here. TRBV21-1 is a known pseudogene. The CDR3 consists of 16 residues.

This clonotype was counted many times. This chain uses TRBV12-3 or TRBV12-4 with TRBJ1-6; D gene ambiguous. This CDR3 region has 15 residues. With 0 bases removed from V and 9 bases from J, the gap between germline ends came to 12 bases. For the CDR3, the DNA is TGTGCCAGCAGTTTAGCGGCATACGGAGTTTCACCCCTCCACTTT. Residues: CASSLAAYGVSPLHF.

The sample holds many counts of this clonotype. The gene calls are TRBV27 and TRBJ1-1, with 9 bases aligning to TRBD1. The germline V gene has CDR1 MNHEY and CDR2 SMNVEV (reference sequence). This CDR3 has 12 residues. V shed 6 bases and J 8 bases; nucleotides not matched to a gene: 4. For the CDR3, the DNA is TGTGCCAGCAGATGGGGACAGGGAGAAGCTTTCTTT. Residues: CASRWGQGEAFF.

This clonotype was recorded at least ten times. This rearrangement joins TRBV6-5 to TRBJ1-6; D remains unclear. The germline CDR1 and CDR2 sequences are MNHEY and SVGAGI. The CDR3 extends over 14 amino acids. Trimming removed 6 bases from V and 9 bases from J, with 15 bases in between. The CDR3 sequence is CASSTRGVLSPLHF. DNA of the CDR3: TGTGCCAGCAGCACTCGGGGTGTGCTTTCACCCCTCCACTTT.

The rearrangement links TRBV5-4 to TRBJ2-1; 9 nucleotides agree with TRBD1. This CDR3 comprises 15 residues. Germline V gene data show CDR1 as SGHNT and CDR2 as YYREEE (reference sequence). Unmatched junction bases numbered 14, after V lost 7 bases and J lost 9 bases. The CDR3 region has the DNA TGTGCCAGCCCAGGGCCGGGACAGGGACAAGCTGAGCAGTTCTTC. As protein: CASPGPGQGQAEQFF. The full variable domain, completed using reference TRBV5-4 and TRBJ2-1, is ETGVTQSPTHLIKTRGQQVTLRCSSQSGHNTVSWYQQALGQGPQFIFQYYREEENGRGNFPPRFSGLQFPNYSSELNVNALELDDSALYLCASPGPGQGQAEQFFGPGTRLTVL.

This clonotype was seen repeatedly, ten times or more. The chain couples TRBV5-1 to TRBJ1-1, with a possible D match to TRBD1 (5 bases). V was cut by 4 bases and J by 0 bases, with 19 bases left in between. The CDR3 consists of 17 residues. Germline CDR1 SGHRS, CDR2 YFSETQ. This CDR3 is CASSKGELMVVNTEAFF. For the CDR3, the DNA is TGCGCCAGCAGCAAAGGGGAGTTGATGGTGGTGAACACTGAAGCTTTCTTT.

This clonotype showed up many times. The gene calls are TRBV7-2 and TRBJ1-2, with TRBD1 identical over 8 bases. Per germline, CDR1 SGHTA and CDR2 FQGNSA. This CDR3 comprises 13 residues. The trim removed 2 bases at V and 6 bases at J, leaving 2 bases unmatched. CDR3: CASSLQGANGYTF. DNA of the CDR3: TGTGCCAGCAGCTTACAGGGGGCGAATGGCTACACCTTC.

In its sample, this clonotype was seen once. A much larger clone differs by one base, so this may be a read error. The chain carries TRBV9 and TRBJ2-3; maybe TRBD2 (6 bases). The CDR3 runs to 16 residues. Trimming removed 0 bases at V and 3 bases at J, with 14 bases between. Germline CDR1 is SGDLS and CDR2 is YYNGEE. The CDR3 nucleotides read TGTGCCAGCAGCGTAGATTCAGGGACTGGTACAGATACGCAGTATTTT. Translation: CASSVDSGTGTDTQYF.

The CDR3 region is CASRPSGTYEQYF. CDR3 DNA sequence: TGTGCCAGCAGACCTAGCGGCACCTACGAGCAGTACTTC. The chain joins TRBV27 to TRBJ2-7; 7 nucleotides line up with TRBD2. This CDR3 contains 13 residues. Germline CDR1 is MNHEY and CDR2 is SMNVEV (reference sequence). Losses at the gene ends were 6 bases for V and 2 bases for J; bases not matched to a gene: 4.

This clonotype showed up many times. The V gene is TRBV2, the J gene TRBJ2-1; TRBD2 matches at 11 bases. The CDR3 spans 14 residues. The ends lost 3 bases at V and 6 bases at J; junction bases unmatched: 1. Germline values: CDR1 SNHLY, CDR2 FYNNEI. The CDR3 here is CASSDSGGVNEQFF. The CDR3 coding sequence is TGTGCCAGCAGTGATAGCGGGGGGGTCAATGAGCAGTTCTTC.

There are many counts of this clonotype. The chain links TRBV7-2 to TRBJ1-1; the D gene is possibly TRBD1 (5 bases). CDR1 SGHTA and CDR2 FQGNSA come from the germline V gene. CDR3 length equals 16 residues. V lost 1 base and J 1 base, leaving 13 bases between the germline ends. CDR3 sequence (DNA): TGTGCCAGCAGCTTAGGATGGGGGAAAGGGAACACTGAAGCTTTCTTT. Amino acids: CASSLGWGKGNTEAFF.

The table lists this clonotype with many counts. This chain uses TRBV6-5 with TRBJ1-2; D possibly corresponds to TRBD1 (5 bases). V was trimmed by 7 bases and J by 4 bases, leaving 16 bases between them. The CDR3 contains 14 residues. CDR1 MNHEY and CDR2 SVGAGI come from the germline V gene. CDR3 sequence: CASTPGKVGYGYTF. CDR3 nucleotides: TGTGCCAGCACCCCAGGGAAGGTCGGCTATGGCTACACCTTC.

This clonotype was detected many times. The CDR3 sequence: CSARAAGTETQYF. CDR3 DNA: TGCAGTGCTAGAGCGGCGGGGACGGAGACCCAGTACTTC. The chain recombines TRBV20-1 with TRBJ2-5; tentative D call: TRBD2 (6 bases). The CDR3 runs 13 residues. The germline V and J ends were trimmed by 1 base and 5 bases, with 11 bases remaining between them. CDR1 and CDR2 (germline): DFQATT, SNEGSKA (reference sequence).

This clonotype was counted between two and nine times. The V gene is TRBV11-2, the J gene TRBJ1-2, with D unclear. Germline values: CDR1 SGHAT, CDR2 FQNNGV. Trimming shortened V by 5 bases and J by 3 bases, and 10 bases separated the two germline ends. This CDR3 has 13 residues. The CDR3 sequence: CASSTTPYYGYTF. The CDR3 DNA sequence: TGTGCCAGCAGCACGACACCTTACTATGGCTACACCTTC.

This clonotype has at least ten counts. The chain carries TRBV11-3 and TRBJ2-7; no reliable D call. Trimming removed 5 bases at V and 0 bases at J, with 8 bases between. The CDR3 has 13 residues. Germline V CDR1 and CDR2: SGHNT, YENEEA. As DNA, the CDR3 is TGTGCCAGCAGCCCCCGGACCTCCTACGAGCAGTACTTC. Translation gives CASSPRTSYEQYF.

This clonotype was recorded at least ten times. The chain employs TRBV7-8 and TRBJ1-5; no firm D call. This CDR3 is built from 14 residues. Trimming stripped 5 bases from V and 5 bases from J, with 13 bases between. Germline-derived CDR1 and CDR2 are SGHVS and FQNEAQ. CDR3 sequence: CASSGGSRDQPQHF. The CDR3 coding sequence is TGTGCCAGCAGCGGCGGTTCCAGAGATCAGCCCCAGCATTTT.

This clonotype occurred many times. This rearrangement joins TRBV18 to TRBJ2-1; D is perhaps TRBD2 (7 bases). CDR1 is KGHSH and CDR2 is LQKENI in the germline V gene. Deletions cut 8 bases from V and 1 base from J, with 18 bases between. The CDR3 has 16 amino acids. The CDR3 DNA reads as TGTGCCAGCGCGCCTAGGGGGGGCACTTCCTACAATGAGCAGTTCTTC. Protein: CASAPRGGTSYNEQFF.

The chain couples TRBV7-9 to TRBJ2-5, with a weak D call TRBD2 (5 bases). Per germline, CDR1 SEHNR and CDR2 FQNEAQ (reference sequence). V lost 5 bases and J lost 5, with 6 bases in between. The CDR3 sequence is 11 residues long. In DNA, the CDR3 is TGTGCCAGCAGCGGACTGGAGACCCAGTACTTC. It encodes CASSGLETQYF.

In its sample, this clonotype was seen a few times. This sequence joins TRBV3-1 and TRBJ2-3, with TRBD2 as a possible D gene (7 bases). V was clipped by 3 bases and J by 0 bases, with 10 bases between them. The CDR3 totals 15 residues. CDR1 is LGHDT and CDR2 is YNNKEL in the germline V gene (reference sequence). CDR3 amino acids: CASSQRGQSTDTQYF. DNA for the CDR3: TGTGCCAGCAGCCAGCGGGGGCAAAGCACAGATACGCAGTATTTT.

This clonotype was detected ten times or more. The CDR3 region is CASSLRSGTTQETQYF. The CDR3 coding sequence is TGTGCCAGCAGCTTACGTAGCGGGACAACCCAAGAGACCCAGTACTTC. This chain uses TRBV11-2 with TRBJ2-5, with TRBD2 matching 8 bases. The trim removed 2 bases at V and 1 base at J, leaving 6 bases unmatched. Germline values: CDR1 SGHAT, CDR2 FQNNGV. This CDR3 contains 16 residues.

The sample holds many counts of this clonotype. The rearrangement uses TRBV20-1 and TRBJ2-1, with D perhaps TRBD2 (5 bases). Germline V gene data show CDR1 as DFQATT and CDR2 as SNEGSKA (reference sequence). Trimming cost V 6 bases and J 0 bases, with 12 bases left between them. This CDR3 region has 14 residues. The DNA for the CDR3 is TGCAGTGCGACTAACGAAATCTCCTACAATGAGCAGTTCTTC. Its translation is CSATNEISYNEQFF.

The chain has TRBV6-2 or TRBV6-3 and TRBJ1-4; no clear D gene. The V gene's germline CDR1 is MNHEY and CDR2 SVGEGT. The V end was cut by 4 bases, the J end by 4 bases, with 1 base between. The CDR3 covers 11 residues. CDR3 residues: CASSFNEKLFF. CDR3 DNA: TGTGCCAGCAGTTTTAATGAAAAACTGTTTTTT.

This clonotype was seen many times. The chain recombines TRBV5-1 with TRBJ2-5, with no clear D. The CDR3 has 13 amino acids. The germline CDR1 and CDR2 sequences are SGHRS and YFSETQ. V shed 0 bases and J shed 3 bases, with 6 bases lying between them. CDR3 sequence (DNA): TGCGCCAGCAGCTTGGTTAGGGAAGAGACCCAGTACTTC. Translation gives CASSLVREETQYF.